This TCR beta chain came from a study of Graves' ophthalmopathy and Graves' hyperthyroidism. Turning to the study itself: No treatment had been given when peripheral blood was collected at initial diagnosis.

This clonotype was observed many times. The antigen remains undetermined. The CDR3 sequence is 16 residues long. Trimming took 1 base from V and 1 from J; bases not matched to a gene: 9. Germline V gene sequence: CDR1 DFQATT, CDR2 SNEGSKA (reference sequence). General study findings and limits: Most expanded thyroid clonotypes above 0.001 frequency also appeared in blood.

Pregnant or lactating patients and those with other autoimmune diseases or uncontrolled infections were excluded. Beta-chain TCR CDR3 regions were amplified from RNA transcripts. Second-round multiplex PCR followed a first-round RT-PCR using HTBI primers. One entry per CDR3 protein results from TCRdb running MiXCR on the multiplex PCR reads. The top ten hold approximately 9% of the sample, which has 210,000 or so distinct CDR3 sequences, approximately 29% seen once. The sample comprised peripheral blood. This rearrangement joins TRBV20-1 to TRBJ1-1; 7 bases align to TRBD1. The sequence derives from a man aged 50 to 60 with Graves' ophthalmopathy. This CDR3 is CSARGQGFSWNTEAFF. In DNA form, the CDR3 reads TGCAGTGCTAGAGGACAGGGTTTTTCGTGGAACACTGAAGCTTTCTTT.